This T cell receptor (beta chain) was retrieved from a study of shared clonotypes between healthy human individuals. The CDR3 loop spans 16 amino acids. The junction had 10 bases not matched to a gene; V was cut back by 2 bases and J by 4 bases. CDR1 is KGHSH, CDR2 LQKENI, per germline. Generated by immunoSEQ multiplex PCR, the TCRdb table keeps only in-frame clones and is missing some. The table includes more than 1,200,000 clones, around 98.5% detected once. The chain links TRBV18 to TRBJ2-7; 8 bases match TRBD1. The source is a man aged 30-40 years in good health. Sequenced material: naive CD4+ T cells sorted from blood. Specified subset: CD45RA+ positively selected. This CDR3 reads CASSPSGTGGRYEQYF. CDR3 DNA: TGTGCCAGCTCACCAAGTGGAACAGGGGGTCGGTACGAGCAGTACTTC. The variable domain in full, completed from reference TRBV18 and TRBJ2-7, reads NAGVMQNPRHLVRRRGQEARLRCSPMKGHSHVYWYRQLPEEGLKFMVYLQKENIIDESGMPKERFSAEFPKEGPSILRIQQVVRGDSAAYFCASSPSGTGGRYEQYFGPGTRLTVT.